This T cell receptor beta chain came from a study of Graves' ophthalmopathy and Graves' hyperthyroidism. Study-wide results and limits: Most thyroid-expanded clonotypes exceeding 0.001 frequency were also found in blood.

V was shortened by 5 bases and J by 2 bases, with 15 bases between the two germline ends. The CDR3 covers 15 residues. Germline V gene sequence: CDR1 WSHSY, CDR2 SAAADI. CDR3 regions of TCR beta were amplified from RNA transcripts. HTBI primers were employed in first-round RT-PCR, then a second-round multiplex PCR followed. Via MiXCR, TCRdb re-called the multiplex PCR reads, giving one row per CDR3 protein. This sample has about 420,000 distinct CDR3 sequences; 21% occur once, and the top ten carry around 3%. Hyperthyroidism in these 18- to 65-year-old patients was newly diagnosed, lasting under 2 months. Each diagnosis was determined on the basis of clinical symptoms, serum thyroxine, TRAb, thyroid ultrasound and orbital computed tomography. The PBMCs originated from roughly 10 ml of fresh peripheral blood. This clonotype was detected a few times. Its antigen remains unknown.

This TCR derives from a woman younger than 35 with stable Graves' hyperthyroidism. The sequenced material came from peripheral blood. The chain joins TRBV10-2 to TRBJ1-1; the D gene is possibly TRBD1 (5 bases). CDR3 DNA sequence: TGCGCCAGCAGTCCGGGGCACTTAGGAAACACTGAAGCTTTCTTT. Its translation: CASSPGHLGNTEAFF.